This T cell receptor beta chain is drawn from a study of blood T cell repertoires in COVID-19. Background on the study: Some COVID-19 samples were acute and others convalescent; all came from the United States, Italy and Spain. In each case, the material was cDNA or gDNA derived from T cells, B-cell-depleted T cells, or PBMCs.

V gave up 0 bases and J gave up 5 bases, with 9 bases separating them. The CDR3 is made up of 14 amino acids. CDR1 is SGHKS and CDR2 is YYEKEE in the germline V gene (reference sequence). This clone was detected only a few times. Assay used: immunoSEQ multiplex PCR; TCRdb lists only in-frame clones, some missing. The repertoire holds fewer than 200,000 clones, with approximately 79% as singletons. The clonotype was recovered from a woman in her fifties or sixties with COVID-19, enrolled during active disease. V gene TRBV5-5 combines with J gene TRBJ1-5; D remains unclear. Sequenced material: peripheral blood. The CDR3 DNA is TGTGCCAGCAGCTTGGGGAGGCGCGATCAGCCCCAGCATTTT. Encoded protein: CASSLGRRDQPQHF.